Given below is one T cell receptor beta chain in context. The data are from a study of CD8 T cells in Susac syndrome. Sequencing of TCR beta drew on CD8+ and CD4+ T cells from blood. CDR3 size: 16 residues. Germline V gives CDR1 SQVTM, CDR2 ANQGSEA. J lost 0 bases, V lost 6 bases, and 13 bases had no gene match. About 0.45 to 1 ug RNA was reverse transcribed with random hexamers. In TCRdb, the immunoSEQ multiplex PCR reads were re-called with MiXCR into one record per CDR3 protein. The sample carries 100,000 to 150,000 distinct CDR3 sequences, about 95% recorded once. The sequenced sample was CD4+ T cells from PBMCs. This receptor was identified in a human donor in good health. The J gene is TRBJ2-7, the V gene TRBV29-1; 8 nucleotides match TRBD2. The CDR3 region has the DNA TGCAGCGTCCAGGGCGTAGCGGGAAGGAGCTCCTACGAGCAGTACTTC. Translated: CSVQGVAGRSSYEQYF.